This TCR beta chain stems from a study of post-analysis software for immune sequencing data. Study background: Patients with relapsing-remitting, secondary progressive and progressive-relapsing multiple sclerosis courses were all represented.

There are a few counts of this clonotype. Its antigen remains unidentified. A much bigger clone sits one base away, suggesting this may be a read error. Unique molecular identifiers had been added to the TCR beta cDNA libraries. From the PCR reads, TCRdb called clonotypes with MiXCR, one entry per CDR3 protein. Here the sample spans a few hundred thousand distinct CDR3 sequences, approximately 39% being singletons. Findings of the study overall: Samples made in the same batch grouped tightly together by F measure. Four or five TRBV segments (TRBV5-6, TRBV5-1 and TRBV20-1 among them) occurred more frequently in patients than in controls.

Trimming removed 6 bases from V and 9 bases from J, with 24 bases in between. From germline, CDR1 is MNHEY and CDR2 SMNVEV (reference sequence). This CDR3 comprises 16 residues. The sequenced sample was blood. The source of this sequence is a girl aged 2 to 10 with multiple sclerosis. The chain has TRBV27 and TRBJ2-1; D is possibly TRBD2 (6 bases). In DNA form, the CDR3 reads TGTGCCAGCAGCCTAGTGGGAGGAAGACTATTTGTTGAGCAGTTCTTC. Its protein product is CASSLVGGRLFVEQFF.